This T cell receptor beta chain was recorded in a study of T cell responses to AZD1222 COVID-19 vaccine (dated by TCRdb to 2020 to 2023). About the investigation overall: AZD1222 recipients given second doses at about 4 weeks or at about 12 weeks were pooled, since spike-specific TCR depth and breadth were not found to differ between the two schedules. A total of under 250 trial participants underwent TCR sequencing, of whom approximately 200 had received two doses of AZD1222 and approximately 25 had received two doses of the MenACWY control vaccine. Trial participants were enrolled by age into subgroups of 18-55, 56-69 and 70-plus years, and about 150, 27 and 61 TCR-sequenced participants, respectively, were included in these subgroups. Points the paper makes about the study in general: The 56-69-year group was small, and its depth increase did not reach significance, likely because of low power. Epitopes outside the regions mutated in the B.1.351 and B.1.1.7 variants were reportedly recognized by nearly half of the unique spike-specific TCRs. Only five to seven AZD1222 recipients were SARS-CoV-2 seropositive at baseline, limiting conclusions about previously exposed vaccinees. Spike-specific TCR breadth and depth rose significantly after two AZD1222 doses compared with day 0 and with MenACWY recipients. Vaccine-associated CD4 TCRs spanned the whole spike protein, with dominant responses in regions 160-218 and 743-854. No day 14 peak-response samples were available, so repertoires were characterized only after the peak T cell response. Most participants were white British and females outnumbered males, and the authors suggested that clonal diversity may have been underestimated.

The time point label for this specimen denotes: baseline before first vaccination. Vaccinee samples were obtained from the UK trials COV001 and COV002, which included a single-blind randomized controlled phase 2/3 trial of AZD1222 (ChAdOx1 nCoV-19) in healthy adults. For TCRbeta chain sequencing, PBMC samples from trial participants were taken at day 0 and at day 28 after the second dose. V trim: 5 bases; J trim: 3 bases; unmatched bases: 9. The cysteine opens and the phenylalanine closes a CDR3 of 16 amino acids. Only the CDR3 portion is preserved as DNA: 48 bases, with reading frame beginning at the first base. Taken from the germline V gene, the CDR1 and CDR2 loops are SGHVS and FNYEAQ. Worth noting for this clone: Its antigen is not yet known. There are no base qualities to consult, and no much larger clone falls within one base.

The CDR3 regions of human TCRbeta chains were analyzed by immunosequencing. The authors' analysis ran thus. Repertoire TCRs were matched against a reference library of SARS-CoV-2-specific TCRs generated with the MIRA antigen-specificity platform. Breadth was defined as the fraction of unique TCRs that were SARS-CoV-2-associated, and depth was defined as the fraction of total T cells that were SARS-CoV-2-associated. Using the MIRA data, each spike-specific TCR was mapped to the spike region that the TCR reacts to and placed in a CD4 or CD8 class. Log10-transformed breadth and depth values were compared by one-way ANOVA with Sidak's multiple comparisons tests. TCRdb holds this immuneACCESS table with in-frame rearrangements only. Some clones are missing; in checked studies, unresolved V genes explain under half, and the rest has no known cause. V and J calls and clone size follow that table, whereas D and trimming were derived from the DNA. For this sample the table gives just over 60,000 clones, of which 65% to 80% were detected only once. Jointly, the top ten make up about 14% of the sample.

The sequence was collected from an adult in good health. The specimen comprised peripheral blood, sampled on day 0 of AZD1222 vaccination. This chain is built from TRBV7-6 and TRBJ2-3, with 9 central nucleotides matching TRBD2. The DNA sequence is TGTGCCAGCAGCCCCGCTAGCGGGGTCGGTACAGATACGCAGTATTTT. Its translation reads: CASSPASGVGTDTQYF. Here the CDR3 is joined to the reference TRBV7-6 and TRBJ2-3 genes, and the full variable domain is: GAGVSQSPRYKVTKRGQDVALRCDPISGHVSLYWYRQALGQGPEFLTYFNYEAQQDKSGLPNDRFSAERPEGSISTLTIQRTEQRDSAMYRCASSPASGVGTDTQYFGPGTRLTVL.